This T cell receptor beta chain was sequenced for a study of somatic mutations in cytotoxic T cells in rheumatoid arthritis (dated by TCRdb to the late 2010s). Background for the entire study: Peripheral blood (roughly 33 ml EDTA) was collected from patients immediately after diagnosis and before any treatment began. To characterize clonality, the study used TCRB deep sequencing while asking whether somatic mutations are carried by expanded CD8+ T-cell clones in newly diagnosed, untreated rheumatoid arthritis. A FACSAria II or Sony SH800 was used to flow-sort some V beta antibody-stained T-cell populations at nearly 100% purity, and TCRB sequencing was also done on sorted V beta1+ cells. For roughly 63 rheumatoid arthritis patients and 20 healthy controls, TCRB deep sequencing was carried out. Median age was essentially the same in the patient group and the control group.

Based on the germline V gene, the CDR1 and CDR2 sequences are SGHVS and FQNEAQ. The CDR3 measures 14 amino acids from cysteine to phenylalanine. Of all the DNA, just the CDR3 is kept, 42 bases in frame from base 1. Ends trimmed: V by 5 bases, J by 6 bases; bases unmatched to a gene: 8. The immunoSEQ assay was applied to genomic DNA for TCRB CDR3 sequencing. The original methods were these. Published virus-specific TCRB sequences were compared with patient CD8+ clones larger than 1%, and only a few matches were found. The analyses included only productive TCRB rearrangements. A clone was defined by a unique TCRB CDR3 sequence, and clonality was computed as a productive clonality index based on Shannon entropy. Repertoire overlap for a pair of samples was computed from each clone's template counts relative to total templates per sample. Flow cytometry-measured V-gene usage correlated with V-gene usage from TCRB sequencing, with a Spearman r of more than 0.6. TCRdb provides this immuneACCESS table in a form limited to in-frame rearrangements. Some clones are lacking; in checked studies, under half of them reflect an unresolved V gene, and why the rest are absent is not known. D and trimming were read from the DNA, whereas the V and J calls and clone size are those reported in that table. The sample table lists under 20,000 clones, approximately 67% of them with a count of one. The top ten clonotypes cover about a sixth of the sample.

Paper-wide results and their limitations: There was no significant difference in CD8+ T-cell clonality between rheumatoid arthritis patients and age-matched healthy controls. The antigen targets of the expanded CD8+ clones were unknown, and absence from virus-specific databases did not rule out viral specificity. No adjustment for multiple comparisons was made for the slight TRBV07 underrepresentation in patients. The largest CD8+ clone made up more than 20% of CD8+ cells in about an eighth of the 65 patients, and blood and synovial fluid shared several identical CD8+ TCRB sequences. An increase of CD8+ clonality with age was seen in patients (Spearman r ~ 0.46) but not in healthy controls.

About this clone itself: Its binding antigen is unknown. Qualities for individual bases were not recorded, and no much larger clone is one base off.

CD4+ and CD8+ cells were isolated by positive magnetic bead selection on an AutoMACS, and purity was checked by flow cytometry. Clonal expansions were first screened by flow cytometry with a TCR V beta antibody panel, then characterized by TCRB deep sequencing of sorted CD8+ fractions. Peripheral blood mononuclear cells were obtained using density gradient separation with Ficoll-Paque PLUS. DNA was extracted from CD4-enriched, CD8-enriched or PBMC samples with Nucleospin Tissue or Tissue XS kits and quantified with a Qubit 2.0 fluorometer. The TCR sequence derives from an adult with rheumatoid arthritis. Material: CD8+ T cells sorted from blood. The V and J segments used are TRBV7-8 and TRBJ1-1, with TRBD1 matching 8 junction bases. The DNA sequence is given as TGTGCCAGCAGCCAAACCGCAGGGGGCCCTGAAGCTTTCTTT. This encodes CASSQTAGGPEAFF.